This T cell receptor (beta chain) was recovered during a study of shared clonotypes between healthy human individuals. This clone has just one count. Antigen: not known. CDR1 is SGHRS, CDR2 YFSETQ, per germline. The CDR3 consists of 13 residues. Trimming stripped 0 bases from V and 8 bases from J, with 9 bases between. Some clones are missing from TCRdb's copy, which holds only in-frame ones; the method was immunoSEQ multiplex PCR. The sample shows about 960,000 clones, approximately 76% of them seen only once. Participating donors were healthy, HIV-negative adults free of recent acute infections or vaccinations. Findings of the study overall: Sharing of clonotypes among donors was expected to vary with sequencing depth.

This chain joins TRBV5-1 and TRBJ2-1; D uncertain. This clonotype originated in a man younger than 35 in good health. The sequencing sample was made of memory CD4+ T cells sorted from blood. Sample subset: CD45RA-negative fraction. The CDR3 region is CASSLDVGYEQFF. CDR3 sequence (DNA): TGCGCCAGCAGCTTGGATGTTGGGTATGAGCAGTTCTTC.